Below, 26 T cell receptor beta chains from the same sample are listed, as sequenced in a study of blood T cell repertoires in COVID-19. Using immunoSEQ multiplex PCR, the repertoire was profiled, and TCRdb retains in-frame clones only, with some absent. Found here are 400,000 to 450,000 clones, roughly 88% of them singletons; the top ten hold approximately 0.55%. The material sequenced was PBMCs or T cells enriched from blood (not recorded which). These TCRs come from a man aged 18-30 years who had recovered from COVID-19.

The CDR3 DNA reads TGCGCCAGCATGAGGCGGGGGGGCTCCTACGAGCAGTACTTC. Residues: CASMRRGGSYEQYF. The V gene is TRBV10-2, the J gene TRBJ2-7; the match to TRBD2 covers 9 bases. Germline V gene data show CDR1 as WSHSY and CDR2 as SAAADI. This CDR3 has 14 amino acids. Unmatched junction bases numbered 4, after V lost 7 bases and J lost 0 bases.

This chain uses TRBV9 with TRBJ1-2; no firm D call. CDR1 SGDLS and CDR2 YYNGEE come from the germline V gene. The V gene lost 0 bases and the J gene lost 2 bases, with 8 bases spanning the gap. The CDR3 sequence is 14 residues long. The CDR3 DNA is TGTGCCAGCAGCGTAGCTTCCGCGAACTATGGCTACACCTTC. It translates to CASSVASANYGYTF.

V gene TRBV10-1 combines with J gene TRBJ2-1, with a possible D match to TRBD2 (6 bases). Trimming shortened V by 3 bases and J by 8 bases, and 17 bases separated the two germline ends. The CDR3 is made up of 15 amino acids. The germline V gene encodes CDR1 WNHNN and CDR2 SYGVQD (reference sequence). CDR3 nucleotides: TGCGCCAGCAGTGATGTTGTGGGAGGAGGATATGAGCAGTTCTTC. It yields the protein CASSDVVGGGYEQFF.

Turning to this clone: Distinct nucleotide sequences in the sample also encode this CDR3. The CDR3 reads CASSISGGGSYNEQFF. The CDR3, as DNA: TGTGCCAGTAGTATAAGTGGAGGTGGGAGCTACAATGAGCAGTTCTTC. The chain has TRBV19 and TRBJ2-1; the D gene is possibly TRBD2 (5 bases). The CDR3 totals 16 residues. Germline CDR1 and CDR2: LNHDA and SQIVND (reference sequence). Trimming cost V 2 bases and J 3 bases, with 14 bases left between them.

CDR3 nucleotides: TGTGCCAGCAGCCCGCCGGTTTTCAACACCGGGGAGCTGTTTTTT. As protein: CASSPPVFNTGELFF. The rearrangement links TRBV27 to TRBJ2-2; D remains unclear. The CDR3 length is 15 residues. The V and J ends lost 6 bases and 2 bases respectively, with 13 bases between them. Looked up from germline, CDR1 is MNHEY and CDR2 is SMNVEV (reference sequence).

The J gene is TRBJ2-1, the V gene TRBV5-1; 12 bases map to TRBD2. J was trimmed by 6 bases and V by 4 bases; bases with no gene match: 5. The CDR3 contains 15 residues. Germline assignment: CDR1 SGHRS and CDR2 YFSETQ. The CDR3 reads CASSIGLAGINEQFF. CDR3 DNA: TGCGCCAGCAGCATAGGACTAGCGGGAATCAATGAGCAGTTCTTC.

The chain links TRBV5-6 to TRBJ2-7; tentatively, D is TRBD1 (5 bases). The CDR3 is 14 residues long. Trimming removed 0 bases at V and 7 bases at J, with 14 bases between. Germline V gene lookup returns CDR1 SGHDT and CDR2 YYEEEE. For the CDR3, the DNA is TGTGCCAGCAGCTTGGTAGGGGCAACATGGGAGCAGTACTTC. Translating gives CASSLVGATWEQYF.

V and J are TRBV7-9 and TRBJ2-7; 12 nucleotides agree with TRBD2. J was trimmed by 6 bases and V by 5 bases; bases with no gene match: 5. This CDR3 has 14 amino acids. The germline V gene has CDR1 SEHNR and CDR2 FQNEAQ (reference sequence). Here the CDR3 reads CASSQTSGSGEQYF. CDR3 DNA: TGTGCCAGCAGCCAGACTAGCGGGAGTGGCGAGCAGTACTTC.

This chain uses TRBV3-1 (or the pseudogene TRBV3-2) with TRBJ2-1, with TRBD1 matching over 10 bases. The CDR3 has 15 amino acids. With 1 base clipped from V and 5 bases from J, the junction kept 2 bases outside the gene matches. The germline V gene has CDR1 LGHDT and CDR2 YNNKEL (reference sequence). CDR3 nucleotide sequence: TGTGCCAGCAGCCAAGGTGGGACAGGGGACAATGAGCAGTTCTTC. Protein sequence: CASSQGGTGDNEQFF.

V gene TRBV3-1 (or the pseudogene TRBV3-2) combines with J gene TRBJ1-2, with D maybe TRBD1 (6 bases). The V and J ends lost 1 base and 6 bases respectively, with 9 bases between them. Germline assignment: CDR1 LGHDT and CDR2 YNNKEL (reference sequence). The CDR3 runs to 13 residues. The CDR3 region is CASSQAQGDGYTF. DNA of the CDR3: TGTGCCAGCAGCCAAGCACAGGGAGATGGCTACACCTTC.

The rearrangement links TRBV7-9 to TRBJ1-5, with D possibly being TRBD1 (5 bases). The CDR3 sequence is 13 residues long. Trimming removed 2 bases at V and 8 bases at J, with 10 bases between. The germline gives CDR1 SEHNR, CDR2 FQNEAQ (reference sequence). The CDR3 sequence is CASSLQGLEPQHF. DNA of the CDR3: TGTGCCAGCAGCTTACAGGGTTTGGAGCCCCAGCATTTT.

The rearrangement links TRBV11-3 to TRBJ1-4; D is ambiguous. The CDR3 extends over 13 amino acids. The germline CDR1 and CDR2 sequences are SGHNT and YENEEA. Trimming pared 3 bases from V and 5 bases from J, leaving 7 bases between. CDR3: CASSFGENEKLFF. The CDR3 nucleotides are TGTGCCAGCAGCTTCGGGGAGAATGAAAAACTGTTTTTT. The full variable domain, with the rest looked up from reference TRBV11-3 and TRBJ1-4, is EAGVVQSPRYKIIEKKQPVAFWCNPISGHNTLYWYLQNLGQGPELLIRYENEEAVDDSQLPKDRFSAERLKGVDSTLKIQPAELGDSAVYLCASSFGENEKLFFGSGTQLSVL.

The chain uses TRBV10-2 and TRBJ2-7; TRBD1 agrees at 7 bases. Germline V gene sequence: CDR1 WSHSY, CDR2 SAAADI. V shed 0 bases, J shed 2 bases, and the junction held 1 base outside the gene matches. CDR3 size: 14 residues. CDR3: CASSESTGPYEQYF. The CDR3 DNA reads as TGCGCCAGCAGTGAGTCGACAGGGCCCTACGAGCAGTACTTC.

This clone occurred once. V gene TRBV11-2 combines with J gene TRBJ2-2; D ambiguous. The CDR3 contains 13 residues. V was shortened by 4 bases and J by 6 bases, with 9 bases between the two germline ends. CDR1 is SGHAT, CDR2 FQNNGV, per germline. CDR3 DNA: TGTGCCAGCAGCTCCCGGGTCTCCGGGGAGCTGTTTTTT. It yields the protein CASSSRVSGELFF.

The chain is built from TRBV3-1 (or the pseudogene TRBV3-2) and TRBJ1-4; 9 bases fit TRBD1. Germline CDR1 is LGHDT and CDR2 is YNNKEL (reference sequence). The CDR3 covers 15 residues. V lost 1 base to trimming and J lost 7 bases; unmatched junction nucleotides: 4. CDR3 coding DNA: TGTGCCAGCAGCCAAGGACAGGGGGATAGTGAAAAACTGTTTTTT. The encoded protein is CASSQGQGDSEKLFF.

The count of this clone is one. A read error may produce the germline difference seen at one junction end. The chain joins TRBV19 to TRBJ1-2; D might be TRBD1 (5 bases). Per the germline V gene, CDR1 is LNHDA and CDR2 is SQIVND (reference sequence). CDR3 length: 16 amino acids. The CDR3 bases are TGTGCTAGTAAGGACGGGGGTCGGGTGTCTAACTATGGCTACACCTTC. Its protein is CASKDGGRVSNYGYTF.

This rearrangement joins TRBV5-1 to TRBJ1-1; D not resolved. Looked up from germline, CDR1 is SGHRS and CDR2 is YFSETQ. Between the trimmed V and J ends, which lost 5 bases and 9 bases, there was a span of 17 bases. This CDR3 is 13 amino acids long. CDR3 residues: CASREQDEEKAFF. DNA for the CDR3: TGCGCCAGCAGGGAGCAAGATGAAGAGAAAGCTTTCTTT.

V and J are TRBV7-2 and TRBJ1-1; 8 bases are a match to TRBD1. The CDR3 totals 13 residues. Germline CDR1 and CDR2: SGHTA and FQGNSA. V shed 5 bases, J shed 3 bases, and the junction held 2 bases outside the gene matches. The CDR3, as DNA: TGTGCCAGCAGCCGGGACAGGTACACTGAAGCTTTCTTT. Translation: CASSRDRYTEAFF.

This chain uses TRBV5-1 with TRBJ2-7, with 8 bases lining up with TRBD2. With V trimmed by 0 bases and J by 1 base, 9 bases remained unmatched. CDR1 is SGHRS and CDR2 is YFSETQ in the germline V gene. The CDR3 consists of 17 residues. CDR3 in amino acids: CASSLVWREVLSYEQYF. Here the CDR3 DNA reads TGCGCCAGCAGCTTGGTTTGGCGGGAGGTCTTATCCTACGAGCAGTACTTC.

The chain has TRBV4-1 and TRBJ2-7; 11 positions agree with TRBD2. With 0 bases clipped from V and 1 base from J, the junction kept 2 bases outside the gene matches. Germline V lookup: CDR1 MGHRA, CDR2 YSYEKL. This CDR3 region has 16 residues. CDR3 sequence reads: CASSQDPSGRSYEQYF. The CDR3 region has the DNA TGCGCCAGCAGCCAAGATCCTAGCGGGAGGTCCTACGAGCAGTACTTC.

This rearrangement joins TRBV19 to TRBJ1-3; D gene unclear. The V and J ends lost 3 bases and 0 bases respectively, with 3 bases between them. The CDR3 is 13 amino acids. The V gene's germline CDR1 is LNHDA and CDR2 SQIVND (reference sequence). CDR3 protein: CASSIISGNTIYF. The CDR3 nucleotides read TGTGCCAGTAGTATTATCTCTGGAAACACCATATATTTT.

V is TRBV3-1 (or the pseudogene TRBV3-2) and J is TRBJ1-6; maybe TRBD1 (6 bases). Trimming shortened V by 4 bases and J by 10 bases, and 17 bases separated the two germline ends. The CDR3 has 15 amino acids. Germline V gene lookup returns CDR1 LGHDT and CDR2 YNNKEL (reference sequence). CDR3 in DNA: TGTGCCAGCAGCCCACCACGACAGGCCCCGTCACCCCTCCACTTT. This encodes CASSPPRQAPSPLHF.

This chain joins TRBV27 and TRBJ1-5; 10 bases fit TRBD1. The CDR3 is 15 amino acids. Germline CDR1 and CDR2: MNHEY and SMNVEV (reference sequence). V dropped 6 bases and J dropped 4; count of bases not matched to a gene: 6. CDR3 region: CASSRTGGKNQPQHF. The CDR3 DNA reads as TGTGCCAGCAGCCGGACAGGGGGGAAAAATCAGCCCCAGCATTTT.

This chain joins TRBV5-4 and TRBJ2-7; 8 positions match TRBD1. The germline V gene encodes CDR1 SGHNT and CDR2 YYREEE (reference sequence). This CDR3 region has 14 residues. Unmatched junction bases numbered 14, after V lost 4 bases and J lost 11 bases. CDR3 amino acids: CASSQGAQGGIEYF. CDR3 nucleotide sequence: TGTGCCAGCAGCCAGGGGGCGCAAGGCGGAATAGAGTACTTC.

The V gene is TRBV30, the J gene TRBJ1-6; D is unclear. The CDR3 totals 12 residues. Trimming removed 4 bases from V and 5 bases from J, with 6 bases in between. Germline loops: CDR1 GTSNPN, CDR2 SVGIG (reference sequence). CDR3: CAWNADNSPLHF. The CDR3 DNA is TGTGCCTGGAACGCAGATAATTCACCCCTCCACTTT.

This rearrangement joins TRBV5-1 to TRBJ2-2; 10 bases are shared with TRBD2. This CDR3 contains 16 residues. Germline V CDR1 and CDR2: SGHRS, YFSETQ. V was clipped by 3 bases and J by 2 bases; unmatched bases: 4. The CDR3 coding sequence is TGCGCCAGCAGCTGGATAGCGGGAGGTAACACCGGGGAGCTGTTTTTT. Translation: CASSWIAGGNTGELFF.